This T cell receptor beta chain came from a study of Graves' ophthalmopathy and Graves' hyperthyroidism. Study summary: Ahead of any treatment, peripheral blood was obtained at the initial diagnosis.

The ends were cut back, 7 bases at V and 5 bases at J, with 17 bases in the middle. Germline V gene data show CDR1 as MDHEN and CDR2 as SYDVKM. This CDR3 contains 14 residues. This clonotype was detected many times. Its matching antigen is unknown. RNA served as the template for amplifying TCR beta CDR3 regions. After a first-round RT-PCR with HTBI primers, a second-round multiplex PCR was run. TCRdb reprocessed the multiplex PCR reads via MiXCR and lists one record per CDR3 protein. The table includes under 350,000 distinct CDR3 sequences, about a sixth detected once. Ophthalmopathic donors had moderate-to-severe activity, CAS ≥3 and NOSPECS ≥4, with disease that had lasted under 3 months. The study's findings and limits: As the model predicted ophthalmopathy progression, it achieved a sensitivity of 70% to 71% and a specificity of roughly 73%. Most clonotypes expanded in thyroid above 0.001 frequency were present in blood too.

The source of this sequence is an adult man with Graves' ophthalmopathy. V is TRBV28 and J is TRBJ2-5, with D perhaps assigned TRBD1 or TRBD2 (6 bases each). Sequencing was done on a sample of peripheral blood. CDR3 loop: CASTSPPGAETQYF. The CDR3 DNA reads TGTGCCAGCACCTCTCCCCCGGGGGCCGAGACCCAGTACTTC.